This T cell receptor (beta chain) was observed in a study of T cells in Graves' hyperthyroidism and ophthalmopathy. Overall study results and limits: A 13 V-J model separated ophthalmopathy from stable hyperthyroidism.

The CDR3 has 16 amino acids. CDR1 SEHNR and CDR2 FQNEAQ come from the germline V gene (reference sequence). V was shortened by 2 bases and J by 4 bases, with 18 bases between the two germline ends. Using RNA transcripts as the source, TCR beta CDR3 regions were amplified. The TCR CDR3 was amplified in a first-round RT-PCR using the HTBI primer set. TCRdb reanalysed the multiplex PCR reads using MiXCR and keeps one entry per CDR3 protein. The sample has roughly 600,000 distinct CDR3 sequences, around 15% seen once. Ten or more counts support this clonotype. Its target is not known. The chain recombines TRBV7-9 with TRBJ2-7; possibly TRBD1 for D (6 bases). This TCR was recovered from a woman aged 45-59 years with Graves' ophthalmopathy. Sequencing was carried out using blood. CDR3 protein: CASSLRLSAGVYEQYF. The CDR3 nucleotides are TGTGCCAGCAGCTTACGCCTGTCGGCAGGGGTATACGAGCAGTACTTC.